A single sample is the source of the 21 T cell receptor beta chains below, sequenced in a study of molecular identifiers for immune sequencing clone quantification. MiXCR, applied by TCRdb to the PCR reads, yields one record per CDR3 protein. Here the sample spans some 320,000 distinct CDR3 sequences, around 21% being singletons. The sequenced sample was naive CD8+ T cells from blood, with Jurkat cell RNA spiked in. Subset denoted: FACS-sorted CD8+CD4-CCR7+CD45RA+ naive T cells. The receptors were gathered from a human donor in good health. Some libraries in this study had Jurkat cell RNA spiked in.

About this clonotype: A junction end diverges from the germline sequence, so it may reflect a read error. The chain carries TRBV27 and TRBJ2-2; tentative D call: TRBD2 (6 bases). The V gene's germline CDR1 is MNHEY and CDR2 SMNVEV (reference sequence). The CDR3 runs to 15 residues. The CDR3 spells CASSWGTRNTGGLFF. For the CDR3, the DNA is TGTGCCAGCAGTTGGGGGACCAGGAACACCGGGGGGCTGTTTTTT.

This clonotype occurred a few times. The chain recombines TRBV10-2 with TRBJ1-2; D might be TRBD1 (6 bases). The CDR3 has 19 residues. Trimming cost V 7 bases and J 1 base, with 28 bases left between them. Germline V gene data show CDR1 as WSHSY and CDR2 as SAAADI. The CDR3 DNA is TGCGCCAGCAACAAAGATTCCGGACAGAGGGTACAACTTAACTATGGCTACACCTTC. This gives the protein CASNKDSGQRVQLNYGYTF.

This clonotype was counted between two and nine times. The genes are TRBV29-1 and TRBJ2-7, with 7 nucleotides matching TRBD1. The CDR3 sequence is 11 residues long. After removal of 5 bases from V and 5 bases from J, the junction contained 3 bases not matched to a gene. Germline assignment: CDR1 SQVTM and CDR2 ANQGSEA. CDR3 residues: CSVTGVNEQYF. The CDR3 coding sequence is TGCAGCGTTACAGGGGTGAACGAGCAGTACTTC.

As to this clonotype: A much more abundant neighbour one base away suggests this may be a read error. This chain uses TRBV20-1 with TRBJ1-5; D is possibly TRBD1 (5 bases). Between the trimmed V and J ends, which lost 6 bases and 1 base, there was a span of 19 bases. CDR1 is DFQATT, CDR2 SNEGSKA, per germline (reference sequence). This CDR3 has 16 residues. The CDR3 nucleotides read TGCAGTGCCAAAGGGCGGGGGACTCCAAGCAATCAGCCCCAGCATTTT. Amino acid sequence: CSAKGRGTPSNQPQHF.

Note on this clonotype: At one boundary the junction diverges from the germline segment, which might be a read error. V usage is TRBV20-1 and J usage is TRBJ2-7; D is undetermined. CDR3 length: 13 amino acids. Per the germline V gene, CDR1 is DFQATT and CDR2 is SNEGSKA (reference sequence). CDR3 residues: CSARWHSSYERYF. DNA for the CDR3: TGCAGTGCTAGGTGGCACAGCTCCTACGAGCGGTACTTC.

The count of this clonotype is one. A single base separates this from a much larger clone, so it may be a read error. The chain employs TRBV28 and TRBJ1-1, with D possibly TRBD1 on 5 matching bases. The CDR3 covers 14 residues. In germline, CDR1 is MDHEN, CDR2 SYDVKM. The CDR3 here is CASSHGGWNAEAFF. The CDR3 DNA is TGTGCCAGCAGTCATGGGGGTTGGAACGCTGAAGCTTTCTTT.

This clonotype was seen many times. J is TRBJ2-3 and V is TRBV7-9; the D gene is possibly TRBD1 (6 bases). This CDR3 contains 14 residues. Trimming removed 4 bases at V and 3 bases at J, with 11 bases between. Germline V CDR1 and CDR2: SEHNR, FQNEAQ (reference sequence). CDR3 sequence: CASSSNRETDTQYF. CDR3 DNA: TGTGCCAGCAGCTCAAACAGGGAAACAGATACGCAGTATTTT.

This clonotype was observed many times. The J gene is TRBJ2-2, the V gene TRBV6-6; D is unresolved. The CDR3 loop spans 13 amino acids. CDR1 and CDR2 (germline): MNHNY, SVGAGI (reference sequence). CDR3 region: CAHGSWNTGELFF. The DNA for the CDR3 is TGTGCACACGGGTCGTGGAACACCGGGGAGCTGTTTTTT.

Regarding this clonotype: This may be a read error, as it is one base from a much larger clone. The V call is TRBV9, the J call TRBJ2-3; 8 bases align to TRBD1. Germline V gives CDR1 SGDLS, CDR2 YYNGEE. The CDR3 contains 18 residues. CDR3 nucleotides: TGTGCCAGCGGCGTAGACGAATTGGGGACAGGTCGCTCAGATACGCAGTATTTT. It specifies CASGVDELGTGRSDTQYF.

Worth noting for this clonotype: Since a much larger clone is just one base distant, this may be a read error. This chain links TRBV25-1 with TRBJ2-5; D might be TRBD2 (5 bases). The CDR3 consists of 14 residues. Trimming shortened V by 7 bases and J by 5 bases, and 17 bases separated the two germline ends. Germline V CDR1 and CDR2: MGHDK, SYGVNS. This chain's CDR3 is CASMAWGGLETQYF. The DNA for the CDR3 is TGTGCCAGCATGGCGTGGGGTGGACTGGAGACCCAGTACTTC. Together with reference TRBV25-1 and TRBJ2-5, the CDR3 gives the full variable domain: EADIYQTPRYLVIGTGKKITLECSQTMGHDKMYWYQQDPGMELHLIHYSYGVNSTEKGDLSSESTVSRIRTEHFPLTLESARPSHTSQYLCASMAWGGLETQYFGPGTRLLVL.

A remark on this clonotype: Compared with germline, one end of the junction differs, possibly owing to a read error. The DNA for the CDR3 is TGTGCCGGCAGTTATGGGATGGCAGATACGCAGTATTTT. The encoded protein is CAGSYGMADTQYF. This chain uses TRBV6-2 or TRBV6-3 with TRBJ2-3, with D uncertain. Germline lookup yields CDR1 MNHEY and CDR2 SVGEGT. The CDR3 length is 13 residues.

This clonotype was picked up many times. The rearrangement links TRBV28 to TRBJ2-3; D call uncertain. Trimming removed 1 base from V and 2 bases from J, with 10 bases in between. Germline loops: CDR1 MDHEN, CDR2 SYDVKM. The CDR3 length is 15 residues. This chain's CDR3 is CASSLSGNPTDTQYF. CDR3 DNA sequence: TGTGCCAGCAGTTTATCCGGCAATCCCACAGATACGCAGTATTTT.

This clonotype has just a few counts. The V and J genes are TRBV20-1 and TRBJ2-7; D possibly corresponds to TRBD2 (6 bases). CDR3 size: 16 residues. Deletions cut 0 bases from V and 2 bases from J, with 17 bases between. The germline gives CDR1 DFQATT, CDR2 SNEGSKA (reference sequence). In DNA form, the CDR3 reads TGCAGTGCTAGAGATCGGGCGGGAAAAACCCCCTACGAGCAGTACTTC. Translated, it gives CSARDRAGKTPYEQYF.

This clonotype came up many times. The chain joins TRBV5-6 to TRBJ1-3; D not resolved. Per the germline V gene, CDR1 is SGHDT and CDR2 is YYEEEE. The CDR3 covers 15 residues. Trimming removed 4 bases at V and 0 bases at J, with 11 bases between. The CDR3 bases are TGTGCCAGCAGCCGAGAGGGAGTCTCTGGAAACACCATATATTTT. It translates to CASSREGVSGNTIYF.

This clonotype was recorded many times. The chain recombines TRBV6-1 with TRBJ1-5, with D unclear. The V end lost 2 bases, the J end lost 6 bases, and 20 bases lay between the germline ends. The length of the CDR3 is 17 residues. The germline V gene has CDR1 MNHNS and CDR2 SASEGT. CDR3 amino acids: CASSESVGLGSGQPQHF. The CDR3 region has the DNA TGTGCCAGCAGTGAATCAGTGGGCTTAGGGTCGGGTCAGCCCCAGCATTTT.

This clonotype is a singleton in its sample. A much larger clone lies one base from this, so it may be a read error. The V and J genes are TRBV30 and TRBJ2-7, with D perhaps TRBD1 (6 bases). V lost 2 bases, J lost 2 bases, and 13 bases lay in between. This CDR3 is built from 14 residues. Germline lookup yields CDR1 GTSNPN and CDR2 SVGIG (reference sequence). CDR3 sequence reads: CAWSFGRGPYEQYF. The CDR3 bases are TGTGCCTGGAGTTTCGGCAGGGGACCCTACGAGCAGTACTTC. Looking up the rest from reference TRBV30 and TRBJ2-7 gives the full variable domain: SQTIHQWPATLVQPVGSPLSLECTVEGTSNPNLYWYRQAAGRGLQLLFYSVGIGQISSEVPQNLSASRPQDRQFILSSKKLLLSDSGFYLCAWSFGRGPYEQYFGPGTRLTVT.

At least ten counts were recorded for this clonotype. The chain recombines TRBV7-2 with TRBJ1-2, with D hard to call. The V gene lost 5 bases and the J gene lost 3 bases, with 10 bases spanning the gap. This CDR3 contains 13 residues. Germline-derived CDR1 and CDR2 are SGHTA and FQGNSA. Written as DNA, the CDR3 is TGTGCCAGCAGCCCTTACAGATACTATGGCTACACCTTC. Protein sequence: CASSPYRYYGYTF. Supplemented by reference TRBV7-2 and TRBJ1-2, the full variable domain reads GAGVSQSPSNKVTEKGKDVELRCDPISGHTALYWYRQSLGQGLEFLIYFQGNSAPDKSGLPSDRFSAERTGGSVSTLTIQRTQQEDSAVYLCASSPYRYYGYTFGSGTRLTVV.

The sample holds many counts of this clonotype. The chain carries TRBV4-3 and TRBJ2-2; D unresolved. Germline V gives CDR1 LGHNA, CDR2 YSLEER. V was shortened by 0 bases and J by 6 bases, with 11 bases between the two germline ends. CDR3 size: 15 residues. The CDR3, as DNA: TGCGCCAGCAGCCAAGATCGCAGCTATGCCGGGGAGCTGTTTTTT. This sequence encodes CASSQDRSYAGELFF.

The V gene is TRBV9, the J gene TRBJ2-5, with D perhaps TRBD1 or TRBD2 (5 bases each). The germline CDR1 and CDR2 sequences are SGDLS and YYNGEE. The CDR3 loop spans 14 amino acids. The ends were cut back, 4 bases at V and 9 bases at J, with 19 bases in the middle. CDR3 protein: CASSPAWGTGAQYF. The CDR3, as DNA: TGTGCCAGCAGCCCAGCATGGGGGACCGGGGCCCAGTACTTC.

The table lists this clonotype with a few counts. This chain connects TRBV29-1 to TRBJ1-1, with D hard to call. V was pared by 2 bases and J by 2 bases, with 12 bases between. Germline CDR1 SQVTM, CDR2 ANQGSEA. The CDR3 spans 14 residues. CDR3 region: CSVEPGLINTEAFF. In DNA form, the CDR3 reads TGCAGCGTTGAACCCGGGTTAATAAACACTGAAGCTTTCTTT. The entire variable domain, with the rest obtained from reference TRBV29-1 and TRBJ1-1, is as follows: SAVISQKPSRDICQRGTSLTIQCQVDSQVTMMFWYRQQPGQSLTLIATANQGSEATYESGFVIDKFPISRPNLTFSTLTVSNMSPEDSSIYLCSVEPGLINTEAFFGQGTRLTVV.

This clonotype was detected ten times or more. CDR3 in amino acids: CASSRSGTYEQYF. CDR3 in DNA: TGTGCCAGCAGCCGCAGCGGGACCTACGAGCAGTACTTC. The chain couples TRBV7-9 to TRBJ2-7, with 7 bases that match TRBD2. There are 13 residues in the CDR3. The V gene end was trimmed by 5 bases and the J gene end by 2 bases; junction bases not matched to a gene: 3. Germline assignment: CDR1 SEHNR and CDR2 FQNEAQ (reference sequence). The full variable domain, completed using reference TRBV7-9 and TRBJ2-7, is DTGVSQNPRHKITKRGQNVTFRCDPISEHNRLYWYRQTLGQGPEFLTYFQNEAQLEKSRLLSDRFSAERPKGSFSTLEIQRTEQGDSAMYLCASSRSGTYEQYFGPGTRLTVT.